The source of this TCR beta chain is a study of blood T cell repertoires in COVID-19. Study at large: Some COVID-19 samples were acute and others convalescent; all came from the United States, Italy and Spain.

The CDR3 has 14 amino acids. Trimming took 0 bases from V and 6 from J, leaving 11 bases between them. From germline, CDR1 is LNHNV and CDR2 YYDKDF (reference sequence). As handled by the study authors: How many nucleated cells were present was estimated from reference gene primer amplification. The method was immunoSEQ multiplex PCR; TCRdb's version includes in-frame clones alone and lacks a portion of them. That table supplies the V and J calls and clone size; D and trimming were determined from the DNA. The sample contains about 220,000 clones, around three quarters of which appear only once. Material for sequencing was peripheral blood. The chain recombines TRBV15 with TRBJ1-2; D is unclear. This sequence was found in a woman aged 70-85 years with acute or convalescent COVID-19. The CDR3 loop is CATSRDQWEDGYTF. The CDR3 DNA sequence: TGTGCCACCAGCAGAGATCAGTGGGAGGATGGCTACACCTTC. Combining the CDR3 with reference TRBV15 and TRBJ1-2 gives the whole variable domain DAMVIQNPRYQVTQFGKPVTLSCSQTLNHNVMYWYQQKSSQAPKLLFHYYDKDFNNEADTPDNFQSRRPNTSFCFLDIRSPGLGDTAMYLCATSRDQWEDGYTFGSGTRLTVV.